One sample yielded the 6 T cell receptor beta chains listed below, sequenced in a study of early T cells in non-severe SARS-CoV-2 infection. MiXCR, run by TCRdb on the 5' RACE reads, gives a single entry per CDR3 protein. Of 63,000 or so distinct CDR3 sequences in the sample, approximately 12% were seen once. Sample: whole blood. The receptors stem from an adult who was a healthcare worker with PCR-confirmed SARS-CoV-2 infection or an uninfected control (not recorded which).

This clonotype was found many times. This rearrangement joins TRBV7-2 to TRBJ2-7, with 7 bases aligning to TRBD2. Germline CDR1 reads SGHTA; CDR2 reads FQGNSA. J was trimmed by 2 bases and V by 1 base; bases with no gene match: 11. The CDR3 runs 17 residues. The CDR3 protein is CASSLGLADTLPYEQYF. As DNA, the CDR3 is TGTGCCAGCAGCTTAGGGCTAGCGGACACGTTACCCTACGAGCAGTACTTC.

This clonotype has more than one count but fewer than ten. The chain links TRBV7-2 to TRBJ1-2; 10 nucleotides line up with TRBD1. Trimming took 5 bases from V and 4 from J; bases not matched to a gene: 10. CDR3 length: 16 residues. The V gene's germline CDR1 is SGHTA and CDR2 FQGNSA. The CDR3 nucleotides read TGTGCCAGCAGCCATCCTGACAGGGGGCGGACCTATGGCTACACCTTC. Its protein is CASSHPDRGRTYGYTF.

V and J are TRBV4-2 and TRBJ2-3; D not certain. The CDR3 has 16 residues. In germline, CDR1 is LGHNA, CDR2 YNFKEQ. Between the trimmed V and J ends, which lost 3 bases and 4 bases, there was a span of 17 bases. The CDR3, as DNA: TGTGCCAGCAGCCAGGGCCCAGGTGAAGTCCCAGATACGCAGTATTTT. Its translation: CASSQGPGEVPDTQYF.

There are a few counts of this clonotype. The chain uses TRBV7-2 and TRBJ1-4, with D unresolved. CDR1 and CDR2 (germline): SGHTA, FQGNSA. V was cut by 3 bases and J by 3 bases, with 5 bases left in between. The CDR3 loop spans 13 amino acids. The DNA for the CDR3 is TGTGCCAGCAGCTTTGGGTCTAATGAAAAACTGTTTTTT. Protein sequence: CASSFGSNEKLFF.

This clonotype showed up just a few times. The chain links TRBV6-2 or TRBV6-3 to TRBJ2-1; D is unresolved. Germline values: CDR1 MNHEY, CDR2 SVGEGT. There are 10 residues in the CDR3. Trimming removed 8 bases from V and 5 bases from J, with 4 bases in between. CDR3 coding DNA: TGTGCCAGCGCTAACAATGAGCAGTTCTTC. This translates into CASANNEQFF.

Many counts were recorded for this clonotype. This chain links TRBV4-3 with TRBJ2-1; D remains ambiguous. The CDR3 has 12 residues. The V and J ends lost 1 base and 15 bases respectively, with 13 bases between them. Germline V gene lookup returns CDR1 LGHNA and CDR2 YSLEER. CDR3 sequence reads: CASSQGEGDRFF. Here the CDR3 DNA reads TGCGCCAGCAGCCAAGGTGAAGGAGATCGGTTCTTC.